The rows below give T cell receptor beta chains drawn from one sample of a study of T-cell reconstitution after alpha-beta-depleted transplantation in children. TCRdb processed the PCR reads anew with MiXCR; each CDR3 protein has one entry. Of a few hundred thousand distinct CDR3 sequences listed, about 9.2% are singletons. The source material was PBMCs from the stem cell graft donor, sampled from the stem cell graft. Every receptor here comes from a human donor who donated a stem cell graft to a child with acute lymphoblastic leukemia. Each CDR3 is given with its conserved first and last residue. Each record gives: V gene, CDR3 protein.

V gene: TRBV6-1
CDR3 protein: CASTPVGAGDGYTF

V gene: TRBV4-1
CDR3 protein: CASSQKGTGDVPVAFF

V gene: TRBV7-2
CDR3 protein: CASSLNRVGGGNTEAFF

V gene: TRBV7-2
CDR3 protein: CASSSPGLALNTGELFF

V gene: TRBV20-1
CDR3 protein: CSANGQTIKETQYF

V gene: TRBV10-1
CDR3 protein: CASSTSGGAHEQFF

V gene: TRBV9
CDR3 protein: CASSVGGGYNQPQHF

V gene: TRBV6-1
CDR3 protein: CASSLLAGATYNEQFF

V gene: TRBV7-2
CDR3 protein: CASSVGTSGPTDTQYF

V gene: TRBV6-5
CDR3 protein: CASSYSTVAAQGTGELFF

V gene: TRBV20-1
CDR3 protein: CSATPAQGKAEAFF

V gene: TRBV7-2
CDR3 protein: CASSLYQDAGYTF

V gene: TRBV29-1
CDR3 protein: CSVGEGMNTEAFF

V gene: TRBV5-1
CDR3 protein: CASSLAGARNTEAFF

V gene: TRBV4-3
CDR3 protein: CASSQVDAGNTGELFF

V gene: TRBV28
CDR3 protein: CASSSGQGYEQYF

V gene: TRBV12-3/TRBV12-4
CDR3 protein: CASSSNTAYYGYTF

V gene: TRBV11-2
CDR3 protein: CASSLNDRGHGYTF

V gene: TRBV12-3/TRBV12-4
CDR3 protein: CASTMTGDYTEAFF

V gene: TRBV6-2/TRBV6-3
CDR3 protein: CASSGRGGHEQYF

V gene: TRBV27
CDR3 protein: CASRELGGVQWGSPLHF

V gene: TRBV12-3/TRBV12-4
CDR3 protein: CASSLAPTWNTEAFF

V gene: TRBV14
CDR3 protein: CASSHQGATEAFF

V gene: TRBV20-1
CDR3 protein: CSATAGAARSSTDTQYF

V gene: TRBV5-1
CDR3 protein: CASSLNPASTDTQYF

V gene: TRBV12-5
CDR3 protein: CASGLVPGFYEQYF

V gene: TRBV4-2
CDR3 protein: CASSQETGGDEKLFF

V gene: TRBV5-6
CDR3 protein: CASSFDYGYTF

V gene: TRBV21-1
CDR3 protein: CARSWEVTGGDQPQHF